The 10 T cell receptor beta chains below were found in one sample sequenced in a study of monozygotic twins with cystic fibrosis. Produced via immunoSEQ multiplex PCR; TCRdb's table is partial and in-frame only. The table includes approximately 32,000 clones, just over 95% detected once. The material sequenced was blood. All receptors come from a girl aged 2-10 years with cystic fibrosis.

This clone has only one observation. V and J are TRBV19 and TRBJ1-5; D is ambiguous. V was clipped by 0 bases and J by 3 bases, with 12 bases between them. From germline, CDR1 is LNHDA and CDR2 SQIVND (reference sequence). CDR3 length: 16 residues. The DNA for the CDR3 is TGTGCCAGTAGTATAGACCCGGACGGAACCAATCAGCCCCAGCATTTT. Translating gives CASSIDPDGTNQPQHF.

This rearrangement joins TRBV11-2 to TRBJ1-3; maybe TRBD1 (5 bases). The CDR3 runs to 13 residues. Germline loops: CDR1 SGHAT, CDR2 FQNNGV. Trimming left V 5 bases short and J 3 bases short, with 8 bases between. CDR3 sequence reads: CASSPQGGNTIYF. The CDR3 DNA reads as TGTGCCAGCAGCCCCCAGGGTGGAAACACCATATATTTT.

This rearrangement joins TRBV10-2 to TRBJ2-3, with D uncertain. Trimming cost V 5 bases and J 3 bases, with 12 bases left between them. Per the germline V gene, CDR1 is WSHSY and CDR2 is SAAADI. The CDR3 has 14 residues. The CDR3 coding sequence is TGCGCCAGCAGTTCCGTAGAAGATACAGATACGCAGTATTTT. Encoded protein: CASSSVEDTDTQYF.

The rearrangement uses TRBV30 and TRBJ2-7; D is unclear. There are 13 residues in the CDR3. V shed 3 bases and J shed 0 bases, with 9 bases lying between them. Germline CDR1 reads GTSNPN; CDR2 reads SVGIG (reference sequence). CDR3 in DNA: TGTGCCTGGAGGCGTGCTAGCTCCTACGAGCAGTACTTC. Translating gives CAWRRASSYEQYF. The full variable domain, in which reference TRBV30 and TRBJ2-7 provide the parts outside the CDR3, is SQTIHQWPATLVQPVGSPLSLECTVEGTSNPNLYWYRQAAGRGLQLLFYSVGIGQISSEVPQNLSASRPQDRQFILSSKKLLLSDSGFYLCAWRRASSYEQYFGPGTRLTVT.

The chain is built from TRBV5-6 and TRBJ2-7; TRBD1 matches at 10 bases. With 0 bases clipped from V and 6 bases from J, the junction kept 12 bases outside the gene matches. The CDR3 covers 17 residues. Per germline, CDR1 SGHDT and CDR2 YYEEEE. CDR3 loop: CASSLGFDRGRPLEQYF. CDR3 bases: TGTGCCAGCAGCTTGGGTTTCGACAGGGGGCGCCCCCTCGAGCAGTACTTC.

The chain uses TRBV7-2 and TRBJ2-7; 8 bases agree with TRBD1. CDR1 is SGHTA, CDR2 FQGNSA, per germline. Trimming cost V 1 base and J 1 base; bases outside gene matches: 3. The length of the CDR3 is 15 residues. The chain's CDR3 is CASSLGTGPSYEQYF. CDR3 in DNA: TGTGCCAGCAGCTTAGGGACAGGGCCATCCTACGAGCAGTACTTC.

The chain recombines TRBV6-1 with TRBJ1-4, with 7 bases identical to TRBD1. The CDR3 length is 14 residues. J was trimmed by 2 bases and V by 6 bases; bases with no gene match: 3. The V gene's germline CDR1 is MNHNS and CDR2 SASEGT. The CDR3 sequence: CASRNRGTNEKLFF. CDR3 DNA sequence: TGTGCCAGCAGAAACAGGGGCACTAATGAAAAACTGTTTTTT.

This rearrangement joins TRBV6-1 to TRBJ1-1; D possibly corresponds to TRBD1 (5 bases). The germline V gene has CDR1 MNHNS and CDR2 SASEGT. V was pared by 7 bases and J by 3 bases, with 15 bases between. The CDR3 is 14 residues long. CDR3: CASISFLGDTEAFF. CDR3 coding DNA: TGTGCCAGCATCTCCTTTCTGGGGGACACTGAAGCTTTCTTT.

This sequence joins TRBV6-5 and TRBJ1-2; D may be TRBD1 (5 bases). Germline V lookup: CDR1 MNHEY, CDR2 SVGAGI. There are 14 residues in the CDR3. V was trimmed by 2 bases and J by 2 bases, leaving 9 bases between them. The CDR3 loop is CASSYKGTNYGYTF. As DNA, the CDR3 is TGTGCCAGCAGTTACAAAGGGACCAACTATGGCTACACCTTC.

The chain uses TRBV28 and TRBJ2-7; tentatively, D is TRBD1 (5 bases). The V gene's germline CDR1 is MDHEN and CDR2 SYDVKM. Trimming left V 2 bases short and J 9 bases short, with 11 bases between. CDR3 size: 12 residues. For the CDR3, the DNA is TGTGCCAGCAGTTTAGTACGGCAGGGGCAGTACTTC. Amino acid sequence: CASSLVRQGQYF. Full variable domain (remainder filled in from reference TRBV28 and TRBJ2-7): DVKVTQSSRYLVKRTGEKVFLECVQDMDHENMFWYRQDPGLGLRLIYFSYDVKMKEKGDIPEGYSVSREKKERFSLILESASTNQTSMYLCASSLVRQGQYFGPGTRLTVT.